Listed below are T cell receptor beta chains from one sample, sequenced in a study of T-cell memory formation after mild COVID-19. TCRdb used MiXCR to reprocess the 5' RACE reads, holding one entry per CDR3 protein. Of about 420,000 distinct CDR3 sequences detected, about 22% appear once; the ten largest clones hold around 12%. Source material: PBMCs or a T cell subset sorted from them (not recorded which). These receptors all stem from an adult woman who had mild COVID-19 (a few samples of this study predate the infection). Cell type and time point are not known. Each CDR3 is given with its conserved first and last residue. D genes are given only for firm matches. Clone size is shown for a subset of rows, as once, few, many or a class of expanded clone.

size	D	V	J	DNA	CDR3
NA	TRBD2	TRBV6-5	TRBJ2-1	TGTGCCAGCAGTTACTCGAAAACTAGCGGGGTGAACAATGAGCAGTTCTTC	CASSYSKTSGVNNEQFF
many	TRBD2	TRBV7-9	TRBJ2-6	TGTGCCAGCAGCACCCGGGGGGACCTCTCTGGGGCCAACGTCCTGACTTTC	CASSTRGDLSGANVLTF
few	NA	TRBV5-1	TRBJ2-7	TGCGCCAGCAGCCCCCTGGGGGAATCCCCTCTCGAGCAGTACTTC	CASSPLGESPLEQYF
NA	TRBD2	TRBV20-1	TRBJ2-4	TGCAGTGCTAGAGATGGGGCTAGCGGGAACGAAAACATTCAGTACTTC	CSARDGASGNENIQYF
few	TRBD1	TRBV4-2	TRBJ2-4	TGTGCCAGCAGCCAAAAGGACAGGGATATAGCCAAAAACATTCAGTACTTC	CASSQKDRDIAKNIQYF
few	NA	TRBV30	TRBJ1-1	TGTGCCTGGATCTGGGGACAGAACACTGAAGCTTTCTTT	CAWIWGQNTEAFF
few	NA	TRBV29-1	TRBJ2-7	TGCAGCGTTCGAGGGATGGGGCACGAGCAGTACTTC	CSVRGMGHEQYF
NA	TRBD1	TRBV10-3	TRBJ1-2	TGTGCCATCAGTGACCCTGGGACAGGGACGAATGGCTACACCTTC	CAISDPGTGTNGYTF
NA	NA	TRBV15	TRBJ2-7	TGTGCCACCAGCGAGCTTACCTACGAGCAGTACTTC	CATSELTYEQYF
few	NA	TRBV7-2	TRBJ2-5	TGTGCCAGCAAGTCCGGGACGCTTCGAGAGACCCAGTACTTC	CASKSGTLRETQYF
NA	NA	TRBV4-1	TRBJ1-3	TGCGCCAGCAGCCAAGCTGGGGTCGTCTCTGGAAACACCATATATTTT	CASSQAGVVSGNTIYF
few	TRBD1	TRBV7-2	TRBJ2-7	TGTGCCAGCAGCTTAGCGGGGACAGGACCCCCCTACGAGCAGTACTTC	CASSLAGTGPPYEQYF
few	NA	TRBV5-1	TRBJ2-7	TGCGCCAGCAGCTTGGCCACGGAACACGAGCAGTACTTC	CASSLATEHEQYF
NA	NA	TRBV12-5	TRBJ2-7	TGTGCTAGTGGTTCTCTCCCCTACGAGCAGTACTTC	CASGSLPYEQYF
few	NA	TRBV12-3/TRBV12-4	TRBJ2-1	TGTGCCAGCAGGCGTTTACGCGGGGGCCCAAATGAGCAGTTCTTC	CASRRLRGGPNEQFF
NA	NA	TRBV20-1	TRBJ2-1	TGCAGTGCTAGAGATCTAATGGACAATGAGCAGTTCTTC	CSARDLMDNEQFF
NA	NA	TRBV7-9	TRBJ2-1	TGTGCCAGCAGCTTAGGGGGCAGCCCGTTGAATGAGCAGTTCTTC	CASSLGGSPLNEQFF
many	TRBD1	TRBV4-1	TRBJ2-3	TGCGCCAGCAGTACAGGGGGGTATACAGATACGCAGTATTTT	CASSTGGYTDTQYF
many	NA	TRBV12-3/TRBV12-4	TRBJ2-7	TGTGCCAGCAGTTTAGCGCTCTTAGGTCTCTACGAGCAGTACTTC	CASSLALLGLYEQYF
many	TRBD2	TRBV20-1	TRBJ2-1	TGCAGTGCCGGAGAGGGAGGGATCCAATCCTACAATGAGCAGTTCTTC	CSAGEGGIQSYNEQFF
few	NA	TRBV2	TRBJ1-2	TGTGCCAGCACCCCACTCGGGCCCTATGGCTACACCTTC	CASTPLGPYGYTF
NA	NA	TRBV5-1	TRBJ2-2	TGCGCCAGCAGATTAGACAGGCCTAACACCGGGGAGCTGTTTTTT	CASRLDRPNTGELFF
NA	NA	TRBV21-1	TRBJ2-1	TGTGCCCGCCCGGGAGAAGCGGGACAAGCCTACAATGAGCAGTTCTTC	CARPGEAGQAYNEQFF
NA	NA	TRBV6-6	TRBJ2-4	TGTGCCAGCAGTGAAACTGGAGAAATTCAGTACTTC	CASSETGEIQYF
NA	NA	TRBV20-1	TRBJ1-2	TGCAGTGCTAGTTTGTCAGGGCGAAGCTACTATGGCTACACCTTC	CSASLSGRSYYGYTF
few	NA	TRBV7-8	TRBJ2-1	TGTGCCAGCAGCTTAACGCGGGACTGGGCTCCGGAGCAGTTCTTC	CASSLTRDWAPEQFF
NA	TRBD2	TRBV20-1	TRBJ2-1	TGCAGTGCTCACGTGCGGGGGGGGCACTCCTACAATGAGCAGTTCTTC	CSAHVRGGHSYNEQFF
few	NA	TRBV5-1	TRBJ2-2	TGCGCCAGCAGCTTGGCCGAGTCCACCGGGGAGCTGTTTTTT	CASSLAESTGELFF